This T cell receptor beta chain originates from a study of cytomegalovirus exposure and HLA in healthy donors. This CDR3 has 13 amino acids. Germline trimming cut 8 bases from V and 5 bases from J; bases unmatched to any gene: 7. CDR1 is MDHEN and CDR2 is SYDVKM in the germline V gene. Primers: 60 Vbeta forward and 13 Jbeta reverse. This table comes from immunoSEQ multiplex PCR, and its TCRdb copy is limited to in-frame clones, with some not included. The table shows some 150,000 clones, with over 60% occurring only once. Regarding this clone: Its antigen is unknown.

Study results and limitations: About 87% or about 30% of the time was how often most TCR beta V segments were productive, according to an earlier analysis. Reports credit the classifier with highly specific, highly sensitive diagnosis of cytomegalovirus status. In a later analysis, compared with equally common non-associated chains, HLA-associated beta chains were more expanded.

Input material: PBMCs. This TCR derives from a man aged 40-49 years in good health and CMV-seropositive. The chain recombines TRBV28 with TRBJ2-5; 8 positions match TRBD1. CDR3 coding DNA: TGTGCCAGCGGGTTCGGACAGGGCGAGACCCAGTACTTC. Its translation is CASGFGQGETQYF.